This is a list of T cell receptor beta chains from one sample in a study of identical twins. TCRdb re-analysed the 5' RACE reads in MiXCR, keeping a single row per CDR3 protein. The sample lists 400,000 to 550,000 distinct CDR3 sequences, approximately 14% occurring once. This sample was also put to use in a study of yellow fever vaccine responses in identical twins.

The sequenced sample was CD4+ T cells sorted from blood. The source is a woman aged 18-35 years in good health. CDR3s include the opening cysteine and the closing phenylalanine or tryptophan. A D gene is named only where the DNA matches it firmly. Expanded clones get a size class; other rows say once, few or many, or leave the size out.

v_gene: TRBV12-3/TRBV12-4
j_gene: TRBJ2-3
abundance: few
d_gene: TRBD2
CDR3aa: CASTPRSGGHIRTDTQYF
CDR3nt: TGTGCCAGCACCCCCCGGAGCGGGGGCCACATACGCACAGATACGCAGTATTTT

v_gene: TRBV7-9
j_gene: TRBJ2-3
abundance: few
d_gene: -
CDR3aa: CASSPQGYTQYF
CDR3nt: TGTGCCAGCAGCCCCCAGGGGTATACGCAGTATTTT

v_gene: TRBV9
j_gene: TRBJ1-3
abundance: many
d_gene: -
CDR3aa: CASSVAASGNTIYF
CDR3nt: TGTGCCAGCAGCGTAGCTGCATCTGGAAACACCATATATTTT

v_gene: TRBV12-3/TRBV12-4
j_gene: TRBJ2-2
abundance: many
d_gene: -
CDR3aa: CASSWDQNTGELFF
CDR3nt: TGTGCCAGCAGTTGGGACCAGAACACCGGGGAGCTGTTTTTT

v_gene: TRBV19
j_gene: TRBJ2-7
abundance: -
d_gene: -
CDR3aa: CASPKTPTSYEQYF
CDR3nt: TGTGCCAGCCCCAAGACTCCAACCTCCTACGAGCAGTACTTC

v_gene: TRBV12-5
j_gene: TRBJ2-5
abundance: many
d_gene: TRBD2
CDR3aa: CASATSGEETQYF
CDR3nt: TGTGCTAGTGCCACCAGCGGGGAAGAGACCCAGTACTTC

v_gene: TRBV6-1
j_gene: TRBJ2-7
abundance: many
d_gene: TRBD1
CDR3aa: CASSPRDRILYEQYF
CDR3nt: TGTGCCAGCAGCCCTCGGGACAGGATCCTTTACGAGCAGTACTTC

v_gene: TRBV6-5
j_gene: TRBJ2-1
abundance: few
d_gene: -
CDR3aa: CASSLREKSSYNEQFF
CDR3nt: TGTGCCAGCAGTTTGAGGGAGAAGAGCTCCTACAATGAGCAGTTCTTC

v_gene: TRBV28
j_gene: TRBJ2-6
abundance: few
d_gene: -
CDR3aa: CASIEGRGRPGANVLTF
CDR3nt: TGTGCCAGCATTGAGGGACGGGGACGGCCTGGGGCCAACGTCCTGACTTTC

v_gene: TRBV6-6
j_gene: TRBJ2-1
abundance: many
d_gene: -
CDR3aa: CASSYSGLRGVYNEQFF
CDR3nt: TGTGCCAGCAGTTACTCGGGCCTCAGGGGGGTGTACAATGAGCAGTTCTTC

v_gene: TRBV15
j_gene: TRBJ2-7
abundance: few
d_gene: -
CDR3aa: CATSPLGQTYEQYF
CDR3nt: TGTGCCACCAGCCCGTTAGGACAAACCTACGAGCAGTACTTC

v_gene: TRBV6-5
j_gene: TRBJ2-5
abundance: -
d_gene: TRBD2
CDR3aa: CASSLGLAVSQETQYF
CDR3nt: TGTGCCAGCAGTTTAGGACTAGCCGTTTCCCAAGAGACCCAGTACTTC

v_gene: TRBV3-1
j_gene: TRBJ1-1
abundance: -
d_gene: -
CDR3aa: CASSPMGREAFF
CDR3nt: TGTGCCAGCAGCCCCATGGGTCGTGAAGCTTTCTTT

v_gene: TRBV9
j_gene: TRBJ1-6
abundance: -
d_gene: -
CDR3aa: CASSASVTARNSPLHF
CDR3nt: TGTGCCAGCAGCGCCTCGGTAACGGCGCGTAATTCACCCCTCCACTTT

v_gene: TRBV7-2
j_gene: TRBJ2-1
abundance: -
d_gene: TRBD2
CDR3aa: CASSLRASGRARDEQFF
CDR3nt: TGTGCCAGCAGCTTAAGGGCTAGCGGGAGGGCTAGGGATGAGCAGTTCTTC

v_gene: TRBV6-2/TRBV6-3
j_gene: TRBJ2-7
abundance: -
d_gene: -
CDR3aa: CASSYPAGYSYEQYF
CDR3nt: TGTGCCAGCAGTTACCCGGCGGGGTACTCCTACGAGCAGTACTTC